Following are 17 T cell receptor beta chains from one sample sequenced in a study of cytomegalovirus exposure and HLA in healthy donors. PCR primers comprised 60 Vbeta and 13 Jbeta primers. Some clones are missing from TCRdb's copy, which holds only in-frame ones; the method was immunoSEQ multiplex PCR. The repertoire holds over 200,000 clones, 82% seen once, with 5.5% to 7.5% in the top ten. The source material was PBMCs. These receptors originate from a middle-aged man in good health and CMV-seropositive.

CDR3 residues: CASSAGQGLGYEQYF. The CDR3 DNA sequence: TGCGCCAGCAGTGCGGGACAGGGCCTGGGCTACGAGCAGTACTTC. This chain links TRBV10-1 with TRBJ2-7; 9 positions match TRBD1. The trim removed 4 bases at V and 3 bases at J, leaving 7 bases unmatched. This CDR3 is built from 15 residues. Germline V gives CDR1 WNHNN, CDR2 SYGVQD (reference sequence).

The chain couples TRBV29-1 to TRBJ2-1, with 11 bases matching TRBD2. The CDR3 length is 14 residues. The V gene's germline CDR1 is SQVTM and CDR2 ANQGSEA. The V gene end was trimmed by 4 bases and the J gene end by 10 bases; junction bases not matched to a gene: 9. CDR3 protein: CSVGLAGGPGEQFF. In DNA, the CDR3 is TGCAGCGTTGGATTAGCGGGAGGGCCAGGGGAGCAGTTCTTC.

This clone was recorded only once. A read error may produce the germline difference seen at one junction end. The same CDR3 also results from other DNA sequences found in this sample. This chain joins TRBV5-1 and TRBJ2-1, with 10 positions matching TRBD1. Per germline, CDR1 SGHRS and CDR2 YFSETQ. The CDR3 has 15 amino acids. As DNA, the CDR3 is TGCGCCAGCAGCACCCCGGGACAGGGGAACAATAAGCAGTTCTTC. Amino acid sequence: CASSTPGQGNNKQFF.

The rearrangement uses TRBV6-5 and TRBJ2-5; 7 bases map to TRBD1. CDR1 MNHEY and CDR2 SVGAGI come from the germline V gene. J lost 4 bases, V lost 3 bases, and 5 bases had no gene match. This CDR3 region has 14 residues. This CDR3 is CASSYRQGVETQYF. The DNA for the CDR3 is TGTGCCAGCAGTTATCGGCAGGGGGTAGAGACCCAGTACTTC.

The chain uses TRBV6-5 and TRBJ2-3, with TRBD2 as a possible D gene (6 bases). The CDR3 contains 15 residues. V gave up 1 base and J gave up 6 bases, with 14 bases separating them. Germline V gene data show CDR1 as MNHEY and CDR2 as SVGAGI. The CDR3 protein is CASSYLGGHGDTQYF. Here the CDR3 DNA reads TGTGCCAGCAGTTACTTGGGGGGTCACGGGGATACGCAGTATTTT.

Of note for this clone: At one end, the junction sequence differs from germline, possibly due to a read error. The chain's CDR3 is CASSSGTSRNEQFF. In nucleotides, the CDR3 is TGTGCTAGCAGCTCCGGGACTAGCCGCAATGAGCAGTTCTTC. The chain links TRBV7-7 to TRBJ2-1; TRBD2 matches at 9 bases. The CDR3 has 14 amino acids. CDR1 and CDR2 from the germline V gene are SSHAT and FNYEAQ (reference sequence).

The V and J genes are TRBV18 and TRBJ2-1; 10 nucleotides agree with TRBD2. V shed 0 bases, J shed 1 base, and the junction held 6 bases outside the gene matches. The CDR3 contains 18 residues. Germline V gene sequence: CDR1 KGHSH, CDR2 LQKENI. CDR3 coding DNA: TGTGCCAGCTCACCACCAAAGGCTAGCGGGAGTTCCTACAATGAGCAGTTCTTC. It specifies CASSPPKASGSSYNEQFF.

This clone occurred many times. This CDR3 is CAWSVRLAGKDSGTEAFF. CDR3 nucleotide sequence: TGTGCCTGGAGTGTAAGATTGGCAGGGAAGGATTCCGGGACTGAAGCTTTCTTT. The chain links TRBV30 to TRBJ1-1, with TRBD1 as a possible D gene (5 bases). The CDR3 spans 18 residues. The germline gives CDR1 GTSNPN, CDR2 SVGIG (reference sequence). V was pared by 0 bases and J by 5 bases, with 25 bases between.

The chain joins TRBV2 to TRBJ2-2, with TRBD2 identical over 9 bases. Trimming took 1 base from V and 2 from J; bases not matched to a gene: 2. In germline, CDR1 is SNHLY, CDR2 FYNNEI. This CDR3 region has 16 residues. The CDR3 protein is CASSEGLAGNTGELFF. CDR3 sequence (DNA): TGTGCCAGCAGTGAAGGGCTAGCGGGAAACACCGGGGAGCTGTTTTTT.

This chain uses TRBV11-3 with TRBJ2-7, with no clear D. V was clipped by 1 base and J by 3 bases, with 4 bases between them. CDR3 length: 12 amino acids. Germline-derived CDR1 and CDR2 are SGHNT and YENEEA. CDR3 loop: CASSLGNYEQYV. DNA for the CDR3: TGTGCCAGCAGCTTAGGAAACTACGAGCAGTACGTC.

The chain uses TRBV19 and TRBJ1-1, with 9 bases lining up with TRBD1. With V trimmed by 5 bases and J by 5 bases, 9 bases remained unmatched. The CDR3 totals 15 residues. The germline V gene has CDR1 LNHDA and CDR2 SQIVND (reference sequence). CDR3 residues: CASSPSDRGTTEAFF. The CDR3 bases are TGTGCCAGTAGTCCTTCAGACAGGGGGACGACTGAAGCTTTCTTT.

The chain has TRBV29-1 and TRBJ2-5; 7 nucleotides agree with TRBD1. CDR1 is SQVTM and CDR2 is ANQGSEA in the germline V gene. There are 13 residues in the CDR3. Trimming removed 4 bases from V and 4 bases from J; junction bases left unmatched: 6. CDR3 in amino acids: CSVVGTGAETQYF. The DNA for the CDR3 is TGCAGCGTTGTAGGTACAGGGGCAGAGACCCAGTACTTC.

V gene TRBV19 combines with J gene TRBJ1-1; tentative D call: TRBD1 (5 bases). Trimming pared 5 bases from V and 5 bases from J, leaving 18 bases between. The germline gives CDR1 LNHDA, CDR2 SQIVND (reference sequence). The CDR3 is 15 residues long. CDR3 region: CASSYPQGGKTEAFF. The CDR3 nucleotides read TGTGCCAGTAGTTATCCCCAGGGAGGGAAGACTGAAGCTTTCTTT.

The gene calls are TRBV7-7 and TRBJ2-5, with 8 bases aligning to TRBD1. This CDR3 is 14 amino acids long. The V gene's germline CDR1 is SSHAT and CDR2 FNYEAQ (reference sequence). V lost 5 bases to trimming and J lost 7 bases; unmatched junction nucleotides: 9. The DNA of the CDR3 is TGTGCCAGCAGCCCGACAGGGGTGAGGGGGACCCAGTACTTC. It specifies CASSPTGVRGTQYF.

The J gene is TRBJ1-1, the V gene TRBV11-2; D may be TRBD1 (6 bases). The V gene's germline CDR1 is SGHAT and CDR2 FQNNGV. There are 13 residues in the CDR3. Trimming cost V 4 bases and J 1 base, with 7 bases left between them. The CDR3 here is CASSWDKNTEAFF. The CDR3 coding sequence is TGTGCCAGCAGCTGGGACAAGAACACTGAAGCTTTCTTT.

The CDR3 spells CASRGTGNEKLFF. Written as DNA, the CDR3 is TGTGCCAGCCGAGGGACAGGGAATGAAAAACTGTTTTTT. This sequence joins TRBV18 and TRBJ1-4, with TRBD1 identical over 9 bases. Germline V CDR1 and CDR2: KGHSH, LQKENI. The V segment lost 8 bases and the J segment 5 bases; nucleotides outside the gene matches: 3. This CDR3 is built from 13 residues.

The chain combines TRBV5-6 with TRBJ2-1; D possibly corresponds to TRBD2 (6 bases). The germline V and J ends were trimmed by 4 bases and 3 bases, with 17 bases remaining between them. Germline CDR1 is SGHDT and CDR2 is YYEEEE. CDR3 length equals 16 residues. The chain's CDR3 is CASSRRLVGIYNEQFF. The CDR3, as DNA: TGTGCCAGCAGCCGAAGACTAGTTGGTATCTACAATGAGCAGTTCTTC.